This is a list of T cell receptor beta chains from one sample in a study of cytomegalovirus exposure and HLA in healthy donors. The data were produced by immunoSEQ multiplex PCR, yet TCRdb's version contains in-frame clones alone and is incomplete. The repertoire includes some 130,000 clones, roughly 80% of them detected once, and about 11% sits in the top ten. The source material was PBMCs. These receptors were taken from a male donor in good health and CMV-seropositive. Both conserved end residues are part of each CDR3. The D gene is left open where the match is weak. For some rows the clone size is stated as once, few or many, or as a class when expanded; others skip it.

v_call	d_call	cdr3_length	j_call	clone_size	cdr3_nt	cdr3_aa
TRBV7-9	-	15	TRBJ1-2	-	TGTGCCAGCAGCCCTGCAGGGGAAAAAGGCTATGGCTACACCTTC	CASSPAGEKGYGYTF
TRBV29-1	-	12	TRBJ1-2	-	TGCAGCGTTGGGGGCAGCTCCTATGGCTACACCTTC	CSVGGSSYGYTF
TRBV11-2	-	14	TRBJ1-2	-	TGTGCCAGCAGCCCAGGGTCCCTTAACTATGGCTACACCTTC	CASSPGSLNYGYTF
TRBV28	TRBD1	15	TRBJ1-5	-	TGTGCCAGCAGGCCCGACAGGGTTCGCAATCAGCCCCAGCATTTT	CASRPDRVRNQPQHF
TRBV5-6	-	12	TRBJ2-7	-	TGTGCCAGCAGCCAGCAGGGACACGAGCAGTACTTC	CASSQQGHEQYF
TRBV19	-	12	TRBJ1-4	few	TGTGCCAGTAGACAGGGTTTTGAAAAACTGTTTTTT	CASRQGFEKLFF
TRBV19	-	15	TRBJ1-1	once	TGTGCCAGTAGTGCCCGGGAGGAGGGGGGCACTGAAGCTTTCTTT	CASSAREEGGTEAFF
TRBV11-2	TRBD1	19	TRBJ1-2	-	TGTGCCAGCAGCCACCGTCGCACGGGGACAGGGGGCCCGGCTGGGAGCTACACCTTC	CASSHRRTGTGGPAGSYTF
TRBV2	TRBD2	16	TRBJ2-5	-	TGTGCCAGCAAAGGGACTAGCGGGAACGGTCTGGAGACCCAGTACTTC	CASKGTSGNGLETQYF
TRBV27	-	15	TRBJ2-7	-	TGTGCCAGCAGTTTATCTGGCGGTAGCTCCTACGAGCAGTACTTC	CASSLSGGSSYEQYF
TRBV7-2	-	16	TRBJ2-7	-	TGTGCCAGCAGCTTCTATTTTTTAGCGGCCCCCTACGAGCAGTACTTC	CASSFYFLAAPYEQYF
TRBV4-2	-	16	TRBJ2-1	-	TGTGCCAGCAGCCAAGGCGGGCAGGGAGGCTACAATGAGCAGTTCTTC	CASSQGGQGGYNEQFF
TRBV6-4	-	16	TRBJ2-2	few	TGTGCCAGCAGTGACTCGAATCAGGGATACACCGGGGAGCTGTTTTTT	CASSDSNQGYTGELFF
TRBV5-4	-	15	TRBJ2-3	once	TGTGCCAGCAGCTTGGGACTCTCAGGCACAGATACGCAGTATTTT	CASSLGLSGTDTQYF
TRBV7-8	TRBD2	17	TRBJ2-5	once	TGTGCCAGCAGCTTGGGGACTAGCGGGCCGTACCAAGAGACCCAGTACTTC	CASSLGTSGPYQETQYF
TRBV6-6	-	12	TRBJ1-2	once	TGTGCCAGCAGTCCGAAGAGATATGGCTACACCTTC	CASSPKRYGYTF
TRBV5-4	-	14	TRBJ2-7	-	TGTGCCAGCAGCTTGGGGCAGGGTGGGAACGAGCAGTACTTC	CASSLGQGGNEQYF
TRBV28	-	15	TRBJ2-2	-	TGTGCCAGCAGTTTATTCCACCCACAGTTCGGGGAGCTGTTTTTT	CASSLFHPQFGELFF
TRBV7-9	-	15	TRBJ2-7	-	TGTGCCAGCAGCTTCGCCCAGCTAGAGACCTACGAGCAGTACTTC	CASSFAQLETYEQYF
TRBV28	-	12	TRBJ2-7	-	TGTGCCAGCGGGACAATCTCCTACGAGCAGTACTTC	CASGTISYEQYF
TRBV5-6	-	14	TRBJ1-4	few	TGTGCCAGCAGCTTGGCACGCAGGGGTGAAAAACTGTTTTTT	CASSLARRGEKLFF
TRBV19	-	12	TRBJ2-1	-	TGTGCCAGTAGCTCCCCCTACAATGAGCAGTTCTTC	CASSSPYNEQFF
TRBV11-2	-	15	TRBJ1-3	-	TGTGCCAGCAGCTTAGAACAATTCTCTGGAAACACCATATATTTT	CASSLEQFSGNTIYF
TRBV6-1	-	13	TRBJ1-1	-	TGTGCCAGCACCATCGGGGTTAGCACTGAAGCTTTCTTT	CASTIGVSTEAFF
TRBV28	TRBD2	17	TRBJ2-1	once	TGTGCCAGCAGTCCGCCTATCGGACTAGCGGGAAATGATGAGCAGTTCTTC	CASSPPIGLAGNDEQFF